The source of this TCR beta chain is a study of CD8+ T cells in alopecia areata. Whole-study results and caveats: It was observed that many expanded lesional clones persisted in scalp and blood during tofacitinib. Alphabeta T cells residing in normal skin are also sequenced in scalp samples. Whereas mice showed it more clearly, TCR sharing across patients was murkier, possibly because of HLA.

RNA was extracted and reverse transcribed into cDNA as the sequencing template. The protocol was immunoSEQ multiplex PCR, while the TCRdb copy is restricted to in-frame clones and leaves out a portion. The table shows hundreds of thousands of clones, with roughly 63% occurring only once. Treatment specified: oral pan-JAK inhibitor, 5-10 mg twice daily. This clone was counted a few times. Antigen specificity is unknown. The sequencing here drew on CD4+ T cells sorted from blood, taken around week 53, from a patient treated with tofacitinib. This clonotype originated in a human donor with alopecia areata.

The CDR3 DNA reads as TGTGCCAGCTCACCTAGAGAGAACACTGAAGCTTTCTTT. Amino acids: CASSPRENTEAFF. The chain is built from TRBV18 and TRBJ1-1, with no clear D. The CDR3 covers 13 residues. In germline, CDR1 is KGHSH, CDR2 LQKENI. Deletions cut 3 bases from V and 1 base from J, with 6 bases between. Looking up the rest from reference TRBV18 and TRBJ1-1 gives the full variable domain: NAGVMQNPRHLVRRRGQEARLRCSPMKGHSHVYWYRQLPEEGLKFMVYLQKENIIDESGMPKERFSAEFPKEGPSILRIQQVVRGDSAAYFCASSPRENTEAFFGQGTRLTVV.